This T cell receptor beta chain stems from a study of shared clonotypes between healthy human individuals. Findings and caveats of the study: Generation probabilities were higher for clonotypes shared across all four sorted-subset donors than for unshared ones.

The table came from immunoSEQ multiplex PCR; TCRdb's copy has only in-frame clones and leaves some out. The sample carries almost 700,000 clones, around 92% recorded once. Comment on this clone: Its antigen is unknown.

Germline values: CDR1 SGHAT, CDR2 FQNNGV. V dropped 3 bases and J dropped 2; count of bases not matched to a gene: 5. This CDR3 region has 15 residues. Naive CD8 cells were CD45RO-negative, positively selected for CCR7, excluding terminally differentiated effector memory CD45RA+ cells. Healthy adults negative for HIV, lacking recent acute infections or vaccinations, served as donors. The sequencing input was naive CD8+ T cells sorted from blood. The gene calls are TRBV11-2 and TRBJ2-5; 8 bases match TRBD1. The receptor was derived from a man aged 30 to 39 in good health. CDR3 loop: CASSFSHRGQETQYF. Written as DNA, the CDR3 is TGTGCCAGCAGCTTCTCACACAGGGGGCAAGAGACCCAGTACTTC.